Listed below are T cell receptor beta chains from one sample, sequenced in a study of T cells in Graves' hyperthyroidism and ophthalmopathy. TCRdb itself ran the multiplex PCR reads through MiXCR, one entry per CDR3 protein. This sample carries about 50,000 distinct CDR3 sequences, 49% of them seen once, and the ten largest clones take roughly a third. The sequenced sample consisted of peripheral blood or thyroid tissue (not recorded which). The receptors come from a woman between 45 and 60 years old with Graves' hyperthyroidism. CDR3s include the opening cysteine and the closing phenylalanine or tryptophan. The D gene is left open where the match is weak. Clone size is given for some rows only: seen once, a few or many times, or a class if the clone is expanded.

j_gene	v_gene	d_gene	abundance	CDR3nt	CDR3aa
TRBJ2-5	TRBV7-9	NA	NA	TGTGCCAGCAGCAAACCCTGGGGGGCAGAGACCCAGTACTTC	CASSKPWGAETQYF
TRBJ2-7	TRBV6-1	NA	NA	TGTGCCAGCAATAGAAACTACGAGCAGTACTTC	CASNRNYEQYF
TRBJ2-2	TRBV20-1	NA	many	TGCAGTGCTAGGCGCGACTACACCGGGGAGCTGTTTTTT	CSARRDYTGELFF
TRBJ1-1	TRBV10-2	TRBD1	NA	TGCGCCAGCCGTGATAGGGGGCACACTGAAGCTTTCTTT	CASRDRGHTEAFF
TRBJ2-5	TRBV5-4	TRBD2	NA	TGTGCCAGCAGCTTGGGGGGGACTAGCGCGTACCAAGAGACCCAGTACTTC	CASSLGGTSAYQETQYF
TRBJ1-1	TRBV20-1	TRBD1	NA	TGCAGTGCTCTCGGGACAGGCGCCACTGAAGCTTTCTTT	CSALGTGATEAFF
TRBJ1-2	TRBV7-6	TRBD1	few	TGTGCCAGCAGCTTAGGCAGGGGGGCTGGCTATGGCTACACCTTC	CASSLGRGAGYGYTF
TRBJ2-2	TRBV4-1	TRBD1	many	TGCGCCAGCAGACTCGGGGCAGGGGGCACCGGGGAGCTGTTTTTT	CASRLGAGGTGELFF
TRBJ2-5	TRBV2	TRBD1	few	TGTGCCAGCAGTGGGACAGGGGGATACCAAGAGACCCAGTACTTC	CASSGTGGYQETQYF
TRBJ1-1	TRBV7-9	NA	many	TGTGCCAGCAGCTTAGTTTCGGGGCCCGACACTGAAGCTTTCTTT	CASSLVSGPDTEAFF
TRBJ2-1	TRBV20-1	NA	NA	TGCAGTGCTAGACCTGGGAGGGGGGTGGATAATGAGCAGTTCTTC	CSARPGRGVDNEQFF
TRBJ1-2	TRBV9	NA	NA	TGTGCCAGCAGTGCTAGACCTCGCGAATCGTGGCAGGGTTTACCCTATGGCTACACCTTC	CASSARPRESWQGLPYGYTF
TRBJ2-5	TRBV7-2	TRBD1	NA	TGTGCCAGCAGCTCGGCCGGGACAGGGGAGACCCAGTACTTC	CASSSAGTGETQYF
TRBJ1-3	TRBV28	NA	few	TGTGCCAGCTGCCGCAGGAGCCACTTTACTGGAAACACCATATATTTT	CASCRRSHFTGNTIYF
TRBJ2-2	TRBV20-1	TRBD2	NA	TGCAGTGCTAGAGATCGCGGGAGCGAGAACACCGGGGAGCTGTCTTGG	CSARDRGSENTGELSW
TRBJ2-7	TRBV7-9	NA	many	TGTGCCAGCAGCTTACCGGGACTTCACTACGAGCAGTACTTC	CASSLPGLHYEQYF
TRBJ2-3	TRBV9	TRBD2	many	TGTGCCAGCAGCGTGACTAGCGTGAGCACAGATACGCAGTATTTT	CASSVTSVSTDTQYF
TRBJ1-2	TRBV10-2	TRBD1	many	TGCGCCAGCAGGTCCGCAGGGGGCGACTATGGCTACACCTTC	CASRSAGGDYGYTF
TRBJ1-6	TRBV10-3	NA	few	TGTGCCATCAGTGCTAGAGGGGTCGGCCAAGGGCTGGGTTCACCCCTCCACTTT	CAISARGVGQGLGSPLHF
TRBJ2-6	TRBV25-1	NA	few	TGTGCCAGCAGTGAATCTGGGGTGAGAGGGGCCAACGTCCTGACTTTC	CASSESGVRGANVLTF
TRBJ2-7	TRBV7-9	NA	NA	TGTGCCAGCAGCCCCCCGTCGAGCCACGAGCAGTACTTC	CASSPPSSHEQYF
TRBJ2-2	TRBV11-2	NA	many	TGTGCCAGCAGCTTAGAAGTTCGTGGGGAGCTGTTTTTT	CASSLEVRGELFF
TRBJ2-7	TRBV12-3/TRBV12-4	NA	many	TGTGCCAGCAGTTCTGGACGGTCATACGAGCAGTACTTC	CASSSGRSYEQYF
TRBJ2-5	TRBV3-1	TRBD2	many	TGTGCCAGCAGCCAATATACTAGCGGGAGGCAAGAGACCCAGTACTTC	CASSQYTSGRQETQYF
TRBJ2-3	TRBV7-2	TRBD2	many	TGTGCCAGCAGCCTAGGGACTAGCAGAAGCACAGATACGCAGTATTTT	CASSLGTSRSTDTQYF
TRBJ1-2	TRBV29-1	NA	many	TGCAGCGTTGGGGATTGGGAGGGCTACACCTTC	CSVGDWEGYTF
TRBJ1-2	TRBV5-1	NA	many	TGCGCCAGCAGCTCTGGGTCCGCCGCTGGACCTGGCTACACCTTC	CASSSGSAAGPGYTF
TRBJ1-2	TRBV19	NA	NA	TGTGCCAGCAGCTTACAGGGAAGCTATGGCTACACCTTC	CASSLQGSYGYTF
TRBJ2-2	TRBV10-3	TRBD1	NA	TGTGCCATCAGCCGTCCGGGGACAGGGGACGGGTACACCGAGGAGCTGCTTTTT	CAISRPGTGDGYTEELLF
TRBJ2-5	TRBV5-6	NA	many	TGTGCCAGCAGCTTTTTCATGGAAGAGACCCAGTACTTC	CASSFFMEETQYF
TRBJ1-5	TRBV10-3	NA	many	TGTGCCATCAGTGAGAACAGCAATCAGCCCCAGCATTTT	CAISENSNQPQHF
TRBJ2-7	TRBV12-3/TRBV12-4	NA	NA	TGTGCCAGCAGCGCCCGAGACTCGCGGTTCGAGCAGTACTTC	CASSARDSRFEQYF
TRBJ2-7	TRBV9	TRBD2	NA	TGTGCCAGCAGCGTAGATAGCGGGAGTGGCTACGAGCAGTACTTC	CASSVDSGSGYEQYF
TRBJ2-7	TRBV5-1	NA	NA	TGCGCCAGCAGCTTCCAGGGTGGGCCGAACTACGAGCAGTACTTC	CASSFQGGPNYEQYF
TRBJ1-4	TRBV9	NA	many	TGTGCCAGCAGCCAACACAGGGAGGGTGGTGAAAAACTGTTTTTT	CASSQHREGGEKLFF
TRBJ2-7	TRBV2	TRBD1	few	TGTGCCAGCAGTTCTCCCTCCGGAGACAGGGCCTCCTCCTACGAGCAGTACTTC	CASSSPSGDRASSYEQYF
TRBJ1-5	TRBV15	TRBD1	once	TGTGCCACCACTCATACAGGGGGGGATCAGCCCCAGCATTTT	CATTHTGGDQPQHF